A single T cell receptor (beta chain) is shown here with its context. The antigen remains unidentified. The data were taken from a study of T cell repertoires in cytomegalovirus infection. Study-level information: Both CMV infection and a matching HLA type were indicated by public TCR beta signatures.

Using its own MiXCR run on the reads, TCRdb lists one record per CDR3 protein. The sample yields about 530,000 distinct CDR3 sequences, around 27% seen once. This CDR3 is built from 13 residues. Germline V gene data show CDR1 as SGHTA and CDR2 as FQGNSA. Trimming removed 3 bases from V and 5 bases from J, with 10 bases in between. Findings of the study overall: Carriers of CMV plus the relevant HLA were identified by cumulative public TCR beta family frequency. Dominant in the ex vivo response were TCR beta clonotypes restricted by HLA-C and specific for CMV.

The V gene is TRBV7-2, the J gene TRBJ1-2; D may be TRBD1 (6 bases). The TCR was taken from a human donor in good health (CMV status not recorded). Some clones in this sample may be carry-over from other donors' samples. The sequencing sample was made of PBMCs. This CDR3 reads CASSLDSRYGYTF. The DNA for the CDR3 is TGTGCCAGCAGCTTGGACAGCAGATATGGCTACACCTTC.